A selection of T cell receptor beta chains follows, all from one sample in a study of shared clonotypes between healthy human individuals. The repertoire was sequenced with immunoSEQ multiplex PCR; TCRdb's copy has only in-frame clones and lacks some. The sample holds just over 2,000,000 clones; about 94% are singletons and the top ten take about 1.1%. Sequenced input: naive CD8+ T cells sorted from blood. The receptor source for this set is a young man in good health. CDR3s include the opening cysteine and the closing phenylalanine or tryptophan. D genes are given only for firm matches. Size is stated for part of the rows, as once, few or many counts, or as a class when the clone is expanded.

18 TRBJ2-7 NA TRBD2 TRBV5-1 CASTLSLAGISNTYEQYF TGCGCCAGCACGCTCTCCCTAGCGGGGATATCGAATACCTACGAGCAGTACTTC
15 TRBJ2-7 once NA TRBV27 CASSLFRGSSYEQYF TGTGCCAGCAGTTTATTCAGGGGTAGCTCCTACGAGCAGTACTTC
14 TRBJ1-3 NA NA TRBV18 CASSPGGVGNTIYF TGTGCCAGCTCACCGGGCGGAGTCGGAAACACCATATATTTT
15 TRBJ2-5 NA NA TRBV7-9 CASPGPAVVGETQYF TGTGCCAGCCCCGGACCGGCTGTGGTAGGAGAGACCCAGTACTTC
15 TRBJ2-1 NA TRBD1 TRBV27 CASSSRTGGFLEQFF TGTGCCAGCAGTTCACGGACAGGGGGTTTCCTTGAGCAGTTCTTC
12 TRBJ2-1 NA NA TRBV7-2 CASRGAPDEQFF TGTGCCAGCCGTGGGGCACCGGATGAGCAGTTCTTC
15 TRBJ2-1 once TRBD2 TRBV5-4 CASSPGLAGINEQFF TGTGCCAGCAGCCCCGGACTAGCGGGGATCAATGAGCAGTTCTTC
16 TRBJ2-3 NA TRBD2 TRBV27 CASSSLAGGRVDTQYF TGTGCCAGCAGTTCACTTGCGGGGGGGCGGGTAGATACGCAGTATTTT
14 TRBJ2-1 NA TRBD2 TRBV4-1 CASSQGAGGLEQFF TGCGCCAGCAGCCAAGGAGCGGGAGGGCTTGAGCAGTTCTTC
16 TRBJ1-2 NA NA TRBV11-2 CASSLDLLGAQGGYTF TGTGCCAGCAGCTTAGATCTTCTTGGGGCCCAGGGGGGCTACACCTTC
14 TRBJ2-5 NA TRBD1 TRBV2 CASSESGGRETQYF TGTGCCAGCAGTGAGTCAGGGGGCAGGGAGACCCAGTACTTC
15 TRBJ2-3 NA NA TRBV13 CASSSRDLGSDTQYF TGTGCCAGCAGCTCCCGGGACCTTGGCTCAGATACGCAGTATTTT
17 TRBJ2-5 NA TRBD2 TRBV11-2 CASSLGRLAGGMETQYF TGTGCCAGCAGCTTAGGTCGGCTAGCGGGGGGAATGGAGACCCAGTACTTC
14 TRBJ2-1 NA NA TRBV7-2 CASSPPPGHNEQFF TGTGCCAGCAGCCCCCCTCCAGGGCACAATGAGCAGTTCTTC
19 TRBJ2-7 NA TRBD1 TRBV7-2 CASSLPPFGDRGSTYEQYF TGTGCCAGCAGCTTACCCCCTTTTGGTGACAGGGGGTCAACCTACGAGCAGTACTTC
16 TRBJ2-3 NA NA TRBV5-1 CASSLFSGELSDTQYF TGCGCCAGCAGCTTGTTTAGCGGTGAGCTTTCAGATACGCAGTATTTT
14 TRBJ1-6 NA TRBD1 TRBV27 CASSLGQGASPLHF TGTGCCAGCAGTTTGGGACAGGGGGCTTCACCCCTCCACTTT
14 TRBJ2-2 NA TRBD2 TRBV11-2 CASSRLAGTGELFF TGTGCCAGCAGCCGACTAGCCGGCACCGGGGAGCTGTTTTTT
16 TRBJ2-4 NA TRBD2 TRBV11-2 CASSLGGGDYEDIQYF TGTGCCAGCAGCTTAGGGGGAGGGGATTACGAGGACATTCAGTACTTC
14 TRBJ2-7 NA NA TRBV5-4 CASSLSGAFYEQYF TGTGCCAGCAGCTTGTCGGGGGCCTTTTACGAGCAGTACTTC
13 TRBJ1-4 NA NA TRBV2 CASSAAWGEKLFF TGTGCCAGCAGTGCTGCGTGGGGTGAAAAACTGTTTTTT
12 TRBJ1-3 once NA TRBV30 CAWSTAGNTIYF TGTGCCTGGAGTACTGCTGGAAACACCATATATTTT
15 TRBJ1-1 NA NA TRBV6-5 CASSYFRDAPTEAFF TGTGCCAGCAGTTACTTCAGGGATGCCCCCACTGAAGCTTTCTTT
17 TRBJ1-1 NA NA TRBV5-1 CASSLLGGLSMNTEAFF TGCGCCAGCAGCTTACTAGGGGGGCTGTCGATGAACACTGAAGCTTTCTTT
15 TRBJ2-3 once TRBD1 TRBV6-5 CASSPGQGSMDTQYF TGTGCCAGCAGCCCGGGACAGGGGTCAATGGATACGCAGTATTTT
15 TRBJ2-7 NA TRBD1 TRBV2 CASSGGQGFLYEQYF TGTGCCAGCAGTGGAGGACAGGGGTTCCTCTACGAGCAGTACTTC
14 TRBJ2-7 NA TRBD1 TRBV29-1 CSVEARDRVSEQYF TGCAGCGTTGAGGCCCGGGACAGGGTATCCGAGCAGTACTTC
15 TRBJ2-7 NA NA TRBV27 CASSHRVISFSEQYF TGTGCCAGCAGTCACAGGGTAATATCATTTTCCGAGCAGTACTTC
16 TRBJ2-5 NA TRBD1 TRBV5-6 CASSSPPGQGLETQYF TGTGCCAGCAGCTCTCCGCCGGGACAGGGGTTAGAGACCCAGTACTTC
13 TRBJ2-7 NA NA TRBV5-6 CASSRDGSYEQYF TGTGCCAGCAGCCGGGACGGATCCTACGAGCAGTACTTC
15 TRBJ2-4 NA TRBD2 TRBV11-2 CASSLDPSGLNIQYF TGTGCCAGCAGCTTAGATCCTAGCGGCTTAAACATTCAGTACTTC
15 TRBJ1-3 once NA TRBV5-5 CASSSAGFSGNTIYF TGTGCCAGCAGCTCTGCGGGGTTTTCTGGAAACACCATATATTTT
13 TRBJ2-2 NA NA TRBV28 CASSHDYTGELFF TGTGCCAGCAGTCACGACTACACCGGGGAGCTGTTTTTT
13 TRBJ2-3 NA NA TRBV7-9 CASSHPIGDTQYF TGTGCCAGCAGCCACCCGATCGGAGATACGCAGTATTTT
14 TRBJ2-7 NA NA TRBV15 CATSRPTASYEQYF TGTGCCACCAGCAGGCCGACGGCCTCCTACGAGCAGTACTTC
11 TRBJ1-2 NA NA TRBV30 CAWISLLGYTF TGTGCCTGGATTTCCCTTTTAGGCTACACCTTC
14 TRBJ1-1 NA NA TRBV4-3 CASSQAEGDTEAFF TGCGCCAGCAGCCAGGCAGAAGGGGACACTGAAGCTTTCTTT
13 TRBJ2-2 NA NA TRBV9 CASGTGFAGELFF TGTGCCAGCGGAACAGGGTTCGCCGGGGAGCTGTTTTTT
14 TRBJ1-3 NA NA TRBV19 CASSMFGSGNTIYF TGTGCCAGTAGTATGTTTGGTTCTGGAAACACCATATATTTT
13 TRBJ2-3 NA NA TRBV6-5 CASSYSGTDTQYF TGTGCCAGCAGTTACTCTGGTACAGATACGCAGTATTTT
12 TRBJ2-3 NA NA TRBV4-1 CASSQDTDTQYF TGCGCCAGCAGCCAAGATACAGATACGCAGTATTTT
11 TRBJ2-1 NA NA TRBV25-1 CASSVGVYKFF TGTGCCAGCAGTGTCGGCGTGTACAAGTTCTTC
16 TRBJ2-2 NA TRBD2 TRBV5-6 CASSLAGLAIPGELFF TGTGCCAGCAGCTTGGCGGGACTAGCGATTCCCGGGGAGCTGTTTTTT
16 TRBJ2-7 NA TRBD1 TRBV7-9 CASSLGAGTGTYEQYF TGTGCCAGCAGCTTGGGAGCCGGGACAGGAACCTACGAGCAGTACTTC
15 TRBJ2-2 NA TRBD1 TRBV27 CASSPSTGVTGELFF TGTGCCAGCAGTCCCTCGACAGGGGTCACCGGGGAGCTGTTTTTT
15 TRBJ2-1 NA NA TRBV5-8 CASSSQGYSYNEQFF TGTGCCAGCAGCTCACAGGGTTACTCCTACAATGAGCAGTTCTTC
12 TRBJ1-5 NA NA TRBV28 CASQGGNQPQHF TGTGCCAGCCAGGGCGGGAATCAGCCCCAGCATTTT
15 TRBJ1-5 NA NA TRBV7-9 CASSLFRTTNQPQHF TGTGCCAGCAGCTTATTTAGGACAACTAATCAGCCCCAGCATTTT
15 TRBJ2-7 NA NA TRBV11-2 CASSLDLSGPYEQYF TGTGCCAGCAGCTTAGATTTGTCAGGACCCTACGAGCAGTACTTC
13 TRBJ2-7 NA NA TRBV7-9 CASSPDRSYEQYF TGTGCCAGCAGCCCCGACAGGTCATACGAGCAGTACTTC
13 TRBJ2-5 few NA TRBV19 CASSIDDEETQYF TGTGCCAGTAGTATAGATGACGAAGAGACCCAGTACTTC
15 TRBJ2-2 NA NA TRBV28 CASSLVGVMSGELFF TGTGCCAGCAGTTTAGTGGGAGTGATGTCCGGGGAGCTGTTTTTT